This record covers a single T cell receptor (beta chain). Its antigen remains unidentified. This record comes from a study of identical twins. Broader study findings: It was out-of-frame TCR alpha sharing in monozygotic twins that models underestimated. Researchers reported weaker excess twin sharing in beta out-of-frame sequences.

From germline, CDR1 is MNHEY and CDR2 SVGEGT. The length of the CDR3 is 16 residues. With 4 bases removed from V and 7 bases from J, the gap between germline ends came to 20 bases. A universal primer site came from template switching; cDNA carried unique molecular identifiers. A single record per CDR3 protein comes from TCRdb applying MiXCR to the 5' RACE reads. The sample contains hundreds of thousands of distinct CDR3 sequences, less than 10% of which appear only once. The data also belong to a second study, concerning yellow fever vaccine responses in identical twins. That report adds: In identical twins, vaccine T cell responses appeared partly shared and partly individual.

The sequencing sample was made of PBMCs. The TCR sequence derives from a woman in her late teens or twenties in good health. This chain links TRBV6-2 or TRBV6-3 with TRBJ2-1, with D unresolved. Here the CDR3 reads CASSSPRPSLGNEQFF. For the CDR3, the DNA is TGTGCCAGCAGTTCCCCTAGGCCGAGTCTAGGGAATGAGCAGTTCTTC.